This TCR beta chain was retrieved from a study of blood T cell repertoires in COVID-19. Study at large: From the United States, Italy and Spain came samples of acute and convalescent COVID-19.

The CDR3 totals 13 residues. Germline V lookup: CDR1 MNHEY, CDR2 SVGAGI. With 5 bases removed from V and 2 bases from J, the gap between germline ends came to 6 bases. TCRdb's copy holds only in-frame clones and misses some; the assay was immunoSEQ multiplex PCR. Seen here are a few hundred thousand clones, more than 85% observed once, and the top ten hold more than 0.75%. The sequence was collected from a young man with acute or convalescent COVID-19. The chain is built from TRBV6-5 and TRBJ1-4, with a weak D call TRBD1 (6 bases). Sequencing used peripheral blood. The CDR3 coding sequence is TGTGCCAGCAGTCAGGGGACTAATGAAAAACTGTTTTTT. It codes for CASSQGTNEKLFF.